The present T cell receptor (beta chain) was sequenced within a study of T cell responses to AZD1222 COVID-19 vaccine. CDR1 is SGDLS, CDR2 YYNGEE, per germline. Trimming stripped 0 bases from V and 1 base from J, with 4 bases between. The CDR3 extends over 13 amino acids. With respect to this clone: This sample also contains other DNA sequences that code for the same CDR3.

Here immunoSEQ multiplex PCR was the method, and the copy in TCRdb shows in-frame clones only, minus some. This repertoire shows 200,000 or so clones, more than 75% found once; its top ten account for approximately 2.5%. The V and J genes are TRBV9 and TRBJ1-2; D unresolved. This TCR came from an adult in good health. The sample consisted of peripheral blood, taken on day 0 of MenACWY control vaccination. The CDR3 sequence: CASSVDSNYGYTF. CDR3 DNA: TGTGCCAGCAGCGTAGACAGTAACTATGGCTACACCTTC.